These 9 T cell receptor beta chains were all obtained from the same sample, sequenced in a study of blood T cell repertoires in COVID-19 (TCRdb year 2020). Receptor amplification or capture employed the immunoSEQ multiplex PCR assay. The table comes from immuneACCESS by way of TCRdb, which keeps in-frame sequences with V and J called. Part of the clones is missing from these tables; in studies checked, under half for an unresolved V gene and the rest for unknown reasons. The sample has fewer than 200,000 clones on record, 70% to 80% of them singletons. Jointly, the top ten make up 7% to 10% of the sample. The specimen was peripheral blood. The source of these receptors is a man aged 55 to 70 with acute or convalescent COVID-19.

This clone occurred once. This chain links TRBV12-3 or TRBV12-4 with TRBJ2-7, with 7 bases lining up with TRBD1. This CDR3 comprises 13 residues. With V trimmed by 6 bases and J by 2 bases, 4 bases remained unmatched. The CDR3 here is CASSSGTAYEQYF. Written as DNA, the CDR3 is TGTGCCAGCAGCTCCGGGACAGCCTACGAGCAGTACTTC.

V and J are TRBV14 and TRBJ2-5, with TRBD2 matching 8 bases. Germline assignment: CDR1 SGHDN and CDR2 FVKESK. This CDR3 region has 15 residues. Trimming removed 0 bases from V and 5 bases from J; junction bases left unmatched: 5. The DNA for the CDR3 is TGTGCCAGCAGCCAAGATCGGGGGGGTACGGAGACCCAGTACTTC. This gives the protein CASSQDRGGTETQYF.

The chain carries TRBV7-3 and TRBJ2-1, with TRBD2 matching 7 bases. The J segment lost 0 bases and the V segment lost 2 bases, leaving 4 bases of the junction unmatched. The CDR3 length is 16 residues. The germline CDR1 and CDR2 sequences are SGHTA and FQGTGA. The CDR3 here is CASSLRRGSSYNEQFF. The CDR3, as DNA: TGTGCCAGCAGCTTACGGCGGGGGAGCTCCTACAATGAGCAGTTCTTC.

The rearrangement uses TRBV6-6 and TRBJ1-5; possibly TRBD1 for D (5 bases). The CDR3 loop spans 14 amino acids. Germline values: CDR1 MNHNY, CDR2 SVGAGI (reference sequence). The V and J ends lost 2 bases and 4 bases respectively, with 9 bases between them. The CDR3 loop is CASSYRGNNQPQHF. CDR3 DNA sequence: TGTGCCAGCAGTTACCGGGGGAATAATCAGCCCCAGCATTTT.

CDR3 protein: CAWSGTYEQYF. DNA for the CDR3: TGTGCCTGGTCGGGTACTTACGAGCAGTACTTC. The chain carries TRBV30 and TRBJ2-7; unclear D gene. CDR1 is GTSNPN, CDR2 SVGIG, per germline (reference sequence). The CDR3 is 11 amino acids. V was pared by 5 bases and J by 4 bases, with 9 bases between. The whole variable domain, filled in from reference TRBV30 and TRBJ2-7, reads SQTIHQWPATLVQPVGSPLSLECTVEGTSNPNLYWYRQAAGRGLQLLFYSVGIGQISSEVPQNLSASRPQDRQFILSSKKLLLSDSGFYLCAWSGTYEQYFGPGTRLTVT.

This clone was recorded only once. The chain uses TRBV7-2 and TRBJ2-3; 13 bases map to TRBD2. The length of the CDR3 is 17 residues. In germline, CDR1 is SGHTA, CDR2 FQGNSA. V shed 4 bases and J 2 bases; nucleotides not matched to a gene: 6. CDR3 DNA: TGTGCCAGCAGCTCTCGACTAGCGGGGGGTATCACAGATACGCAGTATTTT. Translation: CASSSRLAGGITDTQYF.

This clone was found once. The chain joins TRBV5-4 to TRBJ1-3, with TRBD1 identical over 7 bases. Per germline, CDR1 SGHNT and CDR2 YYREEE (reference sequence). CDR3 length equals 15 residues. V lost 0 bases to trimming and J lost 7 bases; unmatched junction nucleotides: 7. As DNA, the CDR3 is TGTGCCAGCAGCTTGGCCGGGACAGCCGGGAACACCATATATTTT. It codes for CASSLAGTAGNTIYF.

J is TRBJ2-7 and V is TRBV9; 11 positions match TRBD1. Germline CDR1 SGDLS, CDR2 YYNGEE. V lost 4 bases to trimming and J lost 5 bases; unmatched junction nucleotides: 5. The CDR3 is 14 amino acids. This chain's CDR3 is CASSLGQGANEQYF. Written as DNA, the CDR3 is TGTGCCAGCAGCTTAGGACAGGGGGCCAACGAGCAGTACTTC.

This chain uses TRBV11-2 with TRBJ2-4, with D possibly being TRBD2 (5 bases). The CDR3 sequence is 15 residues long. V was trimmed by 5 bases and J by 5 bases, leaving 16 bases between them. Germline CDR1 is SGHAT and CDR2 is FQNNGV. CDR3 coding DNA: TGTGCCAGCAGCCTCCCTGGGCACGGGGAAAACATTCAGTACTTC. Translating gives CASSLPGHGENIQYF.